This is a list of T cell receptor beta chains from one sample in a study of brain T cells in children with intractable seizures. Clones were read by immunoSEQ multiplex PCR, and TCRdb kept only the in-frame ones, dropping some. The sample consists of about 340,000 clones, over 90% of them appearing once. Material: peripheral blood, obtained 4 to 5 months after surgery. All receptors derive from a boy in the first two years of life with tuberous sclerosis and intractable seizures. Both conserved end residues are part of each CDR3. D genes are given only for firm matches. Size tells how often a clone was seen (once, few, many) or the class of an expanded clone, and some rows leave it out.

clone_size	d_call	j_call	v_call	cdr3_nt	cdr3_aa
NA	TRBD1	TRBJ1-1	TRBV4-1	TGCGCCAGCAGCCAAAACAGGGGGAACACTGAAGCTTTCTTT	CASSQNRGNTEAFF
NA	TRBD2	TRBJ2-7	TRBV5-1	TGCGCCAGCAACCCGGGACTAGCGGGAGTGAAAAACGCCTACGAGCAGTACTTC	CASNPGLAGVKNAYEQYF
NA	TRBD2	TRBJ2-3	TRBV2	TGTGCCAGCAGCGGACTAGCGGGGGGGCAAGATACGCAGTATTTT	CASSGLAGGQDTQYF
NA	TRBD1	TRBJ1-3	TRBV10-3	TGTGCCATCAATCAGGGGGAAGGCACCATATATTTT	CAINQGEGTIYF
NA	NA	TRBJ2-7	TRBV19	TGTGCCAGTCGGGACTTCTCCTACGAGCAGTACTTC	CASRDFSYEQYF
NA	TRBD2	TRBJ2-1	TRBV19	TGTGCCAGTATCCCGGGGGGGGGTTCCTACAATGAGCAGTTCTTC	CASIPGGGSYNEQFF
NA	NA	TRBJ2-7	TRBV7-8	TGTGCCAGCAGCTTTTCGGGGGAGCAGTACTTC	CASSFSGEQYF
few	NA	TRBJ2-7	TRBV7-6	TGTGCCAGCAGCTTAGGTAATGACGAGCAGTACTTC	CASSLGNDEQYF
NA	NA	TRBJ1-2	TRBV5-4	TGTGCCAGCACCTTGCCGACCGGCAGGGACCGGAGTGGCTACACCTTC	CASTLPTGRDRSGYTF
NA	TRBD2	TRBJ2-1	TRBV3-1/TRBV3-2	TGTGCCAGCAGCCAAAGTTATAACGGGAGGGCCATAAACAATGAGCAGTTCTTC	CASSQSYNGRAINNEQFF
once	NA	TRBJ1-2	TRBV7-9	TGTGCCAGCAGCTTGGACTATGGCTACACCTTC	CASSLDYGYTF
NA	TRBD2	TRBJ2-5	TRBV3-1/TRBV3-2	TGTGCCAGCAGCCAAGATGAGGGCGGCCTAGCGGGGGGGCTAGGGGAGACCCAGTACTTC	CASSQDEGGLAGGLGETQYF
NA	NA	TRBJ1-1	TRBV9	TGTGCCAGCAGCGTAGGCGAGGCGAGCGAAACTGAAGCTTTCTTT	CASSVGEASETEAFF
NA	TRBD1	TRBJ2-7	TRBV4-1	TGCGCCAGCAGCCAAGATCCGACAGGGGGTTGGGGCCCCTCCTACGAGCAGTACTTC	CASSQDPTGGWGPSYEQYF
NA	TRBD1	TRBJ1-2	TRBV9	TGTGCCAGCAGCGTAGCCCGGACAGGGGTGGACTATGGCTACACCTTC	CASSVARTGVDYGYTF
NA	NA	TRBJ1-3	TRBV28	TGTGCCAGCAGTTTACACCGGAACTCTGGAAACACCATATATTTT	CASSLHRNSGNTIYF
many	TRBD1	TRBJ1-1	TRBV5-1	TGCGCCAGCAGCTTGGGGGGACAGGGACCCATGAACACTGAAGCTTTCTTT	CASSLGGQGPMNTEAFF
NA	TRBD1	TRBJ2-5	TRBV6-5	TGTGCCAGCAGGCGACAGGGCCTTAGGGAGACCCAGTACTTC	CASRRQGLRETQYF
NA	NA	TRBJ1-2	TRBV7-9	TGTGCCAGCAGCTCGACGGGGCCACATACTAACTATGGCTACACCTTC	CASSSTGPHTNYGYTF
NA	NA	TRBJ1-1	TRBV6-5	TGTGCCAGTGTGACAGGGAACACTGAAGCTTTCTTT	CASVTGNTEAFF
once	TRBD1	TRBJ1-2	TRBV5-1	TGCGCCAGCAGCTTGGTGGGACAGATTGACTATGGCTACACCTTC	CASSLVGQIDYGYTF
NA	NA	TRBJ1-1	TRBV11-3	TGTGCCAGCAGCTTAGGGTCGGGCGGCGGGGGCACTGAAGCTTTCTTT	CASSLGSGGGGTEAFF
NA	NA	TRBJ2-3	TRBV27	TGTGCCAGCAGTTTACTCCCATCGTCGATTATTCCAACAGATACGCAGTATTTT	CASSLLPSSIIPTDTQYF
NA	NA	TRBJ1-1	TRBV28	TGTGCCAGCAGTTTCCGGGGTGTGCGTGCTGAAGCTTTCTTT	CASSFRGVRAEAFF
NA	TRBD1	TRBJ1-1	TRBV28	TGTGCCAGCAGGCATAACAGGGGTGAAGCTTTCTTT	CASRHNRGEAFF
NA	TRBD2	TRBJ2-1	TRBV12-5	TGTGCTAGTGGGACTAGCGTTAACAATGAGCAGTTCTTC	CASGTSVNNEQFF
NA	NA	TRBJ2-7	TRBV23-1	TGCGCCAGCACCTCCTTCGGCGAGCAGTACTTC	CASTSFGEQYF
NA	NA	TRBJ1-6	TRBV19	TGTGCCAGTAGTATTCCCAACCGGGGGCCAAATTCACCCCTCCACTTT	CASSIPNRGPNSPLHF
NA	NA	TRBJ1-1	TRBV12-5	TGTGCTAGTGGGTGGTTGCGAGACAGCGTCATGAACACTGAAGCTTTCTTT	CASGWLRDSVMNTEAFF
NA	NA	TRBJ2-1	TRBV5-6	TGTGCCAGCAGCTTGCGCCTAAGCTCCTACAATGAGCAGTTCTTC	CASSLRLSSYNEQFF
NA	TRBD2	TRBJ2-1	TRBV15	TGTGCCACCTACGTCTTAGCGGGAGTCAATGAGCAGTTCTTC	CATYVLAGVNEQFF
NA	NA	TRBJ2-3	TRBV5-1	TGCGCCAGCAGCTTGGTGACACCAAGGGCCGGTACGCAGTATTTT	CASSLVTPRAGTQYF
NA	NA	TRBJ2-5	TRBV10-2	TGCGCCAGCAGCAAGGGGGGCGGGGGTGAGACCCAGTACTTC	CASSKGGGGETQYF
NA	TRBD2	TRBJ2-5	TRBV7-2	TGTGCCAGCAGCTACTCGACTAGCGGGAGGGGACCAACCCAAGAGACCCAGTACTTC	CASSYSTSGRGPTQETQYF
NA	NA	TRBJ1-3	TRBV6-5	TGTGCCGGCAGTTACAGGGTTGGAAACACCATATATTTT	CAGSYRVGNTIYF
NA	NA	TRBJ1-2	TRBV12-3/TRBV12-4	TGTGCCAGCAGTTTATCAGACTATGGCTACACCTTC	CASSLSDYGYTF
NA	NA	TRBJ2-3	TRBV7-9	TGTGCCAGCAGCTTAGGAGCGGGTTCGCAGTATTTT	CASSLGAGSQYF
NA	NA	TRBJ1-2	TRBV19	TGTGCCAGTAGTAGGGGCTATGGCTACACCTTC	CASSRGYGYTF
NA	NA	TRBJ2-7	TRBV5-4	TGTGCCAGCAGCTTTCAGGGGCCTTACGAGCAGTACTTC	CASSFQGPYEQYF
NA	NA	TRBJ1-1	TRBV19	TGTGCCAGTGTCCGGGACCCTCGGGCCACTGAAGCTTTCTTT	CASVRDPRATEAFF
NA	NA	TRBJ2-1	TRBV7-6	TGTGCCAGCAGTTTAACGGGTGGTTCGGATGAGCAGTTCTTC	CASSLTGGSDEQFF
NA	TRBD2	TRBJ2-5	TRBV5-6	TGTGCCAGCAGCTTGGTGGGGTTGGGACTAGCGGGGGAAGAGACCCAGTACTTC	CASSLVGLGLAGEETQYF
once	NA	TRBJ1-1	TRBV25-1	TGTGCCACTTCGCCCAAGGGGCGAACTCGAACTGAAGCTTTCTTT	CATSPKGRTRTEAFF
NA	NA	TRBJ2-2	TRBV5-1	TGCGCCAGCAGTTCTAGAGGCGGGGAGCTGTTTTTT	CASSSRGGELFF
NA	NA	TRBJ2-3	TRBV10-2	TGCGCCAGCAGTGAGTTAGCGGCCTCCACAGATACGCAGTATTTT	CASSELAASTDTQYF
NA	NA	TRBJ1-1	TRBV18	TGTGCCAGCTCACCACTCGAGGGCGCGAACACTGAAGCTTTCTTT	CASSPLEGANTEAFF
NA	NA	TRBJ2-4	TRBV5-1	TGCGCCAGCAGCTTGGCGGGGCAAGCCAAAAACATTCAGTACTTC	CASSLAGQAKNIQYF
NA	NA	TRBJ2-2	TRBV7-6	TGTGCCAGCAGCCCTCGGCAGACCGGGGAGCTGTTTTTT	CASSPRQTGELFF
NA	NA	TRBJ2-7	TRBV6-1	TGTGCCAGCAGTGAACACCAGGGGTACGAGCAGTACTTC	CASSEHQGYEQYF
NA	NA	TRBJ2-7	TRBV6-1	TGTGCCAGCAGTGAAGGAAGTTACTACGAGCAGTACTTC	CASSEGSYYEQYF
NA	NA	TRBJ1-1	TRBV30	TGTGCCTGGAGTCCCACCGGAAGTGAAGCTTTCTTT	CAWSPTGSEAFF
NA	NA	TRBJ1-1	TRBV7-6	TGTGCCAGCAGCTTAACCCCCTTAGGGACTGAAGCTTTCTTT	CASSLTPLGTEAFF
NA	TRBD2	TRBJ2-1	TRBV9	TGTGCCAGCAGCGTAGTAGCGGGAGTTAATGAGCAGTTCTTC	CASSVVAGVNEQFF
once	NA	TRBJ2-6	TRBV7-3	TGTGCCAGCAGCCCCTCCTCTTCTGGGGCCAACGTCCTGACTTTC	CASSPSSSGANVLTF
NA	NA	TRBJ2-1	TRBV20-1	TGCAGTGCCGAAGAGGATCCGCAGTTCTTC	CSAEEDPQFF
NA	TRBD2	TRBJ2-2	TRBV4-2	TGTGCCAGCAGCCAAGATCTTCCTAGCGGGGCCTCGAGCACCGGGGAGCTGTTTTTT	CASSQDLPSGASSTGELFF